The clone carrying this T cell receptor beta chain appeared a few times. Per the authors' pipeline: Using reference gene primer amplification, nucleated cell counts were estimated. Some clones are missing from TCRdb's copy, which holds only in-frame ones; the method was immunoSEQ multiplex PCR. The V and J calls and clone size come from that table; D and trimming were worked out from the DNA. The profile covers fewer than 200,000 clones, with about 85% appearing a single time and more than 8% taken by the ten largest. The sample originates from a study of blood T cell repertoires in COVID-19. For the study at large: T cells, B-cell-depleted T cells, or PBMCs provided the cDNA or gDNA that served as material.

The sequence was collected from a woman aged 80 or older with acute or convalescent COVID-19. Input material: peripheral blood.

This CDR3 is CASSSGASEGYEQYF. Here the CDR3 DNA reads TGTGCCAGCAGCTCGGGTGCTAGCGAAGGGTACGAGCAGTACTTC. This rearrangement joins TRBV7-2 to TRBJ2-7; TRBD2 might be the D (6 bases). Germline CDR1 reads SGHTA; CDR2 reads FQGNSA. The germline V and J ends were trimmed by 4 bases and 4 bases, with 17 bases remaining between them. This CDR3 comprises 15 residues.